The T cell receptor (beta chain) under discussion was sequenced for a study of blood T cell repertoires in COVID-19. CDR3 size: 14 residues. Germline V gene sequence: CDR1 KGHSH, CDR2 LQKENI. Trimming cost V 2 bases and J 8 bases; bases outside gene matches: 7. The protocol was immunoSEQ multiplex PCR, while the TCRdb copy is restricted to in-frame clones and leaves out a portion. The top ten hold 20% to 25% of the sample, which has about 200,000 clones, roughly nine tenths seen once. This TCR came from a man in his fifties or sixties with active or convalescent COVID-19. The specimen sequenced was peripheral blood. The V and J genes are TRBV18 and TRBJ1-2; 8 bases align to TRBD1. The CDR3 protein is CASSPTGGLEGYTF. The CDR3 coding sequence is TGTGCCAGCTCACCAACAGGGGGGTTAGAAGGCTACACCTTC.